This T cell receptor (beta chain) comes out of a study of glioma-infiltrating T cells after dendritic cell vaccination. Study-wide context: Monocyte-derived dendritic cells, cultured seven days with IL-4 and GM-CSF, were pulsed with autologous tumor lysate.

V was shortened by 4 bases and J by 0 bases, with 11 bases between the two germline ends. The CDR3 loop spans 15 amino acids. CDR1 is SGHDT, CDR2 YYEEEE, per germline. This clone turned up a few times. The primer mix had 60 V beta and 13 J beta primers. Profiling relied on immunoSEQ multiplex PCR, and the TCRdb table lists in-frame clones only, not all of them. In the table there are 80,000 to 95,000 clones, roughly 84% of which are singletons. The sample in question was blood, obtained before dendritic cell vaccination. V usage is TRBV5-6 and J usage is TRBJ1-3, with a possible D match to TRBD1 (5 bases). The sequence was collected from a human donor with glioblastoma. The CDR3 loop reads CASSTNRNSGNTIYF. CDR3 in DNA: TGTGCCAGCAGCACTAACAGGAACTCTGGAAACACCATATATTTT.